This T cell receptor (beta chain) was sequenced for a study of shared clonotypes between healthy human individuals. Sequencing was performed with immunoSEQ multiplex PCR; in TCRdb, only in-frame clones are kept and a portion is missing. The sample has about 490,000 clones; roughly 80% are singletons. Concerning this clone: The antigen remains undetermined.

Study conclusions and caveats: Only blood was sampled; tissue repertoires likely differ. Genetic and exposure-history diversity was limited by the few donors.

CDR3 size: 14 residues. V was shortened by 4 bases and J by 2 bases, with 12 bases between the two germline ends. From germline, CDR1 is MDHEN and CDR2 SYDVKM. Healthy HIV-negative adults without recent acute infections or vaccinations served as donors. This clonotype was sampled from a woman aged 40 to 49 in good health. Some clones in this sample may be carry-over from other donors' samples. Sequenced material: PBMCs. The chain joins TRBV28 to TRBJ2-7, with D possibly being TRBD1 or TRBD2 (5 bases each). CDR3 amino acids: CASSWGTRTYEQYF. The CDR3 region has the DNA TGTGCCAGCAGTTGGGGCACTAGGACCTACGAGCAGTACTTC.